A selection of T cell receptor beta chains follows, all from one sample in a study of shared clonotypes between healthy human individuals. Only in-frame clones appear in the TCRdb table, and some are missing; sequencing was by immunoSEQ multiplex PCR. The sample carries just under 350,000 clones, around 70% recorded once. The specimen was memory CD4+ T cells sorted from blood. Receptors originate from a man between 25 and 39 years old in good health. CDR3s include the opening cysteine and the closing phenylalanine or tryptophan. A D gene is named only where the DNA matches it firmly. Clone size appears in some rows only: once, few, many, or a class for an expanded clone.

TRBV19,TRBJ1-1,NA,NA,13,TGTGCCAGTAGTTGGGGTTTTAACACTGAAGCTTTCTTT,CASSWGFNTEAFF
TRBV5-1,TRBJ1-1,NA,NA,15,TGCGCCAGCAGCAAGGACGGGACGGTGAACACTGAAGCTTTCTTT,CASSKDGTVNTEAFF
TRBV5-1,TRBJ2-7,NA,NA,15,TGCGCCAGCAGCGGGGGGACGCCTGGGGCCTACGAGCAGTACTTC,CASSGGTPGAYEQYF
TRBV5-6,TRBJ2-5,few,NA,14,TGTGCCAGCGGAACGATGGTTGGGGGAGAGACCCAGTACTTC,CASGTMVGGETQYF
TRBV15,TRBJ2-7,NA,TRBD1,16,TGTGCCACCAGCAGGGATGGACAGGGGCCTACGGACGAGCAGTACTTC,CATSRDGQGPTDEQYF
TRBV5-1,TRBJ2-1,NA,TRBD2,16,TGCGCCAGCAGCTTGGACTCGGGACTAGTTGGGCATGAGCAGTTCTTC,CASSLDSGLVGHEQFF
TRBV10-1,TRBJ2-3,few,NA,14,TGCGCCAGCAGTGCCCAAAGAATTACAGATACGCAGTATTTT,CASSAQRITDTQYF
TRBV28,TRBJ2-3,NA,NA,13,TGTGCCAGTTGCACCCGGGTCACAGATACGCAGTATTTT,CASCTRVTDTQYF
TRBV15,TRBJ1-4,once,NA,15,TGTGCCACCAGCAGAGCACGCAGGGAAGATGAAAAACTGTTTTTT,CATSRARREDEKLFF
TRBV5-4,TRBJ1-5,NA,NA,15,TGTGCCAGCAGCTTGGGGACAGATAGCAATCAGCCCCAGCATTTT,CASSLGTDSNQPQHF
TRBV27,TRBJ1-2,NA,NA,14,TGTGCCAGCAGTTTACAGGGTAGTAACTATGGCTACACCTTC,CASSLQGSNYGYTF
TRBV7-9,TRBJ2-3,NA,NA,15,TGTGCCAGCAGCTACTTACACGGGTCCGCAGATACGCAGTATTTT,CASSYLHGSADTQYF
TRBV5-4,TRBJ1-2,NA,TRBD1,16,TGTGCCAGCAGCTCCGGGACAGGGGGGACCGCGAATGGCTACACCTTC,CASSSGTGGTANGYTF
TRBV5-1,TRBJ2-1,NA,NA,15,TGCGCCAGCAGCGTGGAGGGGGCTACCTACAATGAGCAGTTCTTC,CASSVEGATYNEQFF
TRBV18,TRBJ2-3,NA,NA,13,TGTGCCAGCTCACCCCCCATACGGGACACGCAGTATTTT,CASSPPIRDTQYF
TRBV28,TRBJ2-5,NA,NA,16,TGTGCCAGCAGTCATTATAGAGGGTATGGCCAAGAGACCCAGTACTTC,CASSHYRGYGQETQYF
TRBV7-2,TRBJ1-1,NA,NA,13,TGTGCCAGCAGCTTAGCGAGGAACACTGAAGCTTTCTTT,CASSLARNTEAFF
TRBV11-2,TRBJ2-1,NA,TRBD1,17,TGTGCCAGCAGCTTAGATCTGGGACAGGTGGTCTACAATGAGCAGTTCTTC,CASSLDLGQVVYNEQFF
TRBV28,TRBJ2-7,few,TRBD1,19,TGTGCCAGCAGGCAAATTTTTTCAAGGCAGGACAGGAGCTCCTACGAGCAGTACTTC,CASRQIFSRQDRSSYEQYF
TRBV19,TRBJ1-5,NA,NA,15,TGTGCCAGTAGTGGCCACAGGGAAGGGGCGCAGCCCCAGCATTTT,CASSGHREGAQPQHF
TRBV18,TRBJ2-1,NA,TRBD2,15,TGTGCCAGCTCACCACCCCTAGCGGAATACAATGAGCAGTTCTTC,CASSPPLAEYNEQFF
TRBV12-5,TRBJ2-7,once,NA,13,TGTGCTAGTGGCCTAGCTGGGTCCCACGAGCAGTACTTC,CASGLAGSHEQYF
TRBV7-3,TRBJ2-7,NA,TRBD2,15,TGTGCCAGCAGCTTGGACGGGACTAATTCCTACGAGCAGTACTTC,CASSLDGTNSYEQYF
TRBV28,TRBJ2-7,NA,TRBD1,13,TGTGCCAACCAAGACAGGGGGGCGTACGAGCAGTACTTC,CANQDRGAYEQYF
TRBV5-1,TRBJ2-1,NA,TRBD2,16,TGCGCCAGCAGCTTCAGACTAGCGGGAACCCACAATGAGCAGTTCTTC,CASSFRLAGTHNEQFF
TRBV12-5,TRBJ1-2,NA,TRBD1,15,TGTGCTAGTGGTCCCGGGACAGAGAACCCCTATGGCTACACCTTC,CASGPGTENPYGYTF